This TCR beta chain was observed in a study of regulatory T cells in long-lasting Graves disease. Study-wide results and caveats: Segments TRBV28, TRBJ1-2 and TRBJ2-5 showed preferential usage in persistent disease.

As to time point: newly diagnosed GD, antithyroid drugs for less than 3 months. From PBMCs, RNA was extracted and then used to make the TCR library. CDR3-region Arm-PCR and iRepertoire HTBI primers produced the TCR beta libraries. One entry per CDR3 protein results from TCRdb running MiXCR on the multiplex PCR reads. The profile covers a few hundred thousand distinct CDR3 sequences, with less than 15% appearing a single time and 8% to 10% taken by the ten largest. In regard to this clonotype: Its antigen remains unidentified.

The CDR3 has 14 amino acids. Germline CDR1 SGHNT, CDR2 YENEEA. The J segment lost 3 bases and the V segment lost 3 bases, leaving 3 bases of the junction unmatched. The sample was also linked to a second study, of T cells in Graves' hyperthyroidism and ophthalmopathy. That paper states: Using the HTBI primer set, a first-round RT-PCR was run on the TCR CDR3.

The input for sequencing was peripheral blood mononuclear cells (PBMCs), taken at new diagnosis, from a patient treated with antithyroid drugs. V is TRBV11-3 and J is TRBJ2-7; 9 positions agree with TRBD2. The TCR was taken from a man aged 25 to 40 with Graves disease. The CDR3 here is CASSLKTSGYEQYF. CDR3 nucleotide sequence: TGTGCCAGCAGCTTGAAGACTAGCGGCTACGAGCAGTACTTC.